These 15 T cell receptor beta chains share one sample of origin, sequenced in a study of CD8 T cells in Susac syndrome. An amount of RNA that ranged from roughly 0.5 to 1 ug was reverse transcribed with random hexamers. Each CDR3 protein is one row after TCRdb ran MiXCR on the immunoSEQ multiplex PCR reads. The sample lists about 300,000 distinct CDR3 sequences; roughly 81% were seen once. Input material: CD8+ T cells from PBMCs. These receptors were taken from a human donor with multiple sclerosis.

The chain uses TRBV28 and TRBJ1-5; D might be TRBD1 (6 bases). The ends were cut back, 7 bases at V and 4 bases at J, with 11 bases in the middle. This CDR3 spans 13 amino acids. The germline gives CDR1 MDHEN, CDR2 SYDVKM. CDR3 in amino acids: CASTSDSNQPQHF. The CDR3, as DNA: TGTGCCAGCACCTCGGACAGTAATCAGCCCCAGCATTTT.

This chain's CDR3 is CATSIIRTGNYEQYF. CDR3 DNA sequence: TGTGCCACCAGCATCATACGGACAGGGAACTACGAGCAGTACTTC. This rearrangement joins TRBV15 to TRBJ2-7, with 8 bases aligning to TRBD1. V lost 4 bases and J lost 3; bases outside the gene matches: 8. Germline CDR1 reads LNHNV; CDR2 reads YYDKDF (reference sequence). The CDR3 loop spans 15 amino acids.

The J gene is TRBJ1-2, the V gene TRBV30, with D possibly being TRBD1 (5 bases). V was clipped by 0 bases and J by 6 bases, with 11 bases between them. Germline V gene lookup returns CDR1 GTSNPN and CDR2 SVGIG (reference sequence). This CDR3 is built from 13 residues. CDR3 residues: CAWSVLGVDGYTF. CDR3 DNA: TGTGCCTGGAGTGTTTTGGGGGTCGATGGCTACACCTTC.

V gene TRBV29-1 combines with J gene TRBJ2-7; D is tentatively TRBD1 or TRBD2 (5 bases each). The length of the CDR3 is 13 residues. In germline, CDR1 is SQVTM, CDR2 ANQGSEA. Trimming shortened V by 6 bases and J by 5 bases, and 17 bases separated the two germline ends. The CDR3 reads CSVEGPGAHEQYF. The CDR3 DNA sequence: TGCAGCGTAGAGGGACCTGGGGCCCACGAGCAGTACTTC.

V gene TRBV24-1 combines with J gene TRBJ2-1, with a possible D match to TRBD2 (7 bases). The V gene lost 6 bases and the J gene lost 10 bases, with 21 bases spanning the gap. From germline, CDR1 is KGHDR and CDR2 SFDVKD. This CDR3 contains 15 residues. CDR3 in amino acids: CATSTERWGGREQFF. The CDR3 DNA follows: TGTGCCACCAGTACCGAACGTTGGGGGGGGCGCGAGCAGTTCTTC.

This clonotype was picked up a small number of times. The chain has TRBV7-9 and TRBJ2-3, with 13 positions matching TRBD2. CDR3 length equals 16 residues. The junction had 6 bases not matched to a gene; V was cut back by 6 bases and J by 3 bases. Per germline, CDR1 SEHNR and CDR2 FQNEAQ (reference sequence). CDR3 DNA sequence: TGTGCCAGCAGTTTACTAGCGGGAGGGCCAACAGATACGCAGTATTTT. This sequence encodes CASSLLAGGPTDTQYF.

The J gene is TRBJ2-3, the V gene TRBV28; the D gene is possibly TRBD1 (5 bases). The CDR3 runs 16 residues. Trimming left V 7 bases short and J 3 bases short, with 20 bases between. CDR1 MDHEN and CDR2 SYDVKM come from the germline V gene. In DNA, the CDR3 is TGTGCCAGCACCCGAAACTGGGCCTCAGGGACAGATACGCAGTATTTT. It yields the protein CASTRNWASGTDTQYF.

The chain recombines TRBV28 with TRBJ1-2; D not certain. V was cut by 1 base and J by 3 bases, with 9 bases left in between. CDR1 is MDHEN and CDR2 is SYDVKM in the germline V gene. The length of the CDR3 is 14 residues. For the CDR3, the DNA is TGTGCCAGCAGTTTATTGGAAGAGGACTATGGCTACACCTTC. This encodes CASSLLEEDYGYTF.

The chain carries TRBV12-5 and TRBJ2-1; 11 bases match TRBD2. The germline V gene encodes CDR1 LGHNT and CDR2 FRNRAP. V dropped 5 bases and J dropped 2; count of bases not matched to a gene: 11. This CDR3 is built from 18 residues. The CDR3 reads CASGTGTVGLAAYNEQFF. CDR3 nucleotides: TGTGCTAGTGGTACCGGTACCGTGGGACTAGCGGCCTACAATGAGCAGTTCTTC.

The CDR3 sequence: CASSSRTGGRRNTEAFF. CDR3 in DNA: TGTGCCAGCAGCTCGCGGACAGGGGGGCGTAGGAACACTGAAGCTTTCTTT. This chain joins TRBV7-8 and TRBJ1-1; 10 nucleotides match TRBD1. The CDR3 has 17 amino acids. The trim removed 4 bases at V and 1 base at J, leaving 9 bases unmatched. Germline V gives CDR1 SGHVS, CDR2 FQNEAQ.

The chain couples TRBV19 to TRBJ1-1; possible D gene TRBD1, 5 bases. Germline V gene data show CDR1 as LNHDA and CDR2 as SQIVND (reference sequence). Trimming stripped 6 bases from V and 6 bases from J, with 20 bases between. The CDR3 contains 15 residues. For the CDR3, the DNA is TGTGCCAGTAGCCTAGGGGAACTCGGGACGGCTGAAGCTTTCTTT. This translates into CASSLGELGTAEAFF.

This chain's CDR3 is CASSVEVPLNNEQFF. In DNA form, the CDR3 reads TGTGCCAGCAGCGTAGAAGTCCCCTTAAACAATGAGCAGTTCTTC. V usage is TRBV9 and J usage is TRBJ2-1, with D unresolved. Trimming pared 0 bases from V and 5 bases from J, leaving 12 bases between. From germline, CDR1 is SGDLS and CDR2 YYNGEE. This CDR3 is 15 amino acids long. The whole variable domain, filled in from reference TRBV9 and TRBJ2-1, reads DSGVTQTPKHLITATGQRVTLRCSPRSGDLSVYWYQQSLDQGLQFLIQYYNGEERAKGNILERFSAQQFPDLHSELNLSSLELGDSALYFCASSVEVPLNNEQFFGPGTRLTVL.

This chain connects TRBV20-1 to TRBJ2-7; the D gene is possibly TRBD2 (5 bases). The CDR3 is 13 residues long. The germline gives CDR1 DFQATT, CDR2 SNEGSKA (reference sequence). Trimming cost V 3 bases and J 2 bases, with 11 bases left between them. CDR3 residues: CSARGREPYEQYF. The CDR3 DNA sequence: TGCAGTGCTAGGGGGAGAGAACCCTACGAGCAGTACTTC.

This rearrangement joins TRBV6-1 to TRBJ1-1, with D hard to call. CDR1 MNHNS and CDR2 SASEGT come from the germline V gene. The CDR3 sequence is 12 residues long. The V end lost 4 bases, the J end lost 4 bases, and 7 bases lay between the germline ends. The DNA for the CDR3 is TGTGCCAGCAGTGCCTGGAGCACTGAAGCTTTCTTT. Its translation: CASSAWSTEAFF.

The chain links TRBV9 to TRBJ1-2; 9 nucleotides match TRBD1. CDR3 size: 15 residues. Germline CDR1 reads SGDLS; CDR2 reads YYNGEE. With V trimmed by 3 bases and J by 3 bases, 6 bases remained unmatched. The CDR3 bases are TGTGCCAGCAGCGCGAACAGGGGGCCCTACTATGGCTACACCTTC. Protein product: CASSANRGPYYGYTF.